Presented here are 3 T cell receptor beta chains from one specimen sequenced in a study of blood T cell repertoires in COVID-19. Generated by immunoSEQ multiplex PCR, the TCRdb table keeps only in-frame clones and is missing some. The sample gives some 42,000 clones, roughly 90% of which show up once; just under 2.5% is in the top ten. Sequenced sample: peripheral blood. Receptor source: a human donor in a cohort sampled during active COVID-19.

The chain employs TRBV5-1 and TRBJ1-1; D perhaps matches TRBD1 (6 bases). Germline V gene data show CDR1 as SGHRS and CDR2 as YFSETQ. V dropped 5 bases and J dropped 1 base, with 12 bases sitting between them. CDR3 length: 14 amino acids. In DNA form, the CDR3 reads TGCGCCAGCAGGGTGGGACACCAGAACACTGAAGCTTTCTTT. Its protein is CASRVGHQNTEAFF.

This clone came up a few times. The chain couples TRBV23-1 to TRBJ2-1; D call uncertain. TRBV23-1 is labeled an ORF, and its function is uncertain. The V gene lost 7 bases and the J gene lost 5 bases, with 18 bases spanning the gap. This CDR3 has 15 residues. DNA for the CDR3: TGCGCCAGCATCCCCCTAGACTGCGGAGACAATGAGCAGTTCTTC. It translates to CASIPLDCGDNEQFF.

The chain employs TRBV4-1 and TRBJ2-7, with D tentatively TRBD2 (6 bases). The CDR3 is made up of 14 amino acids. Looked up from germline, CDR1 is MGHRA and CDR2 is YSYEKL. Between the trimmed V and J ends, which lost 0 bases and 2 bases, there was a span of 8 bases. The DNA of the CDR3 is TGCGCCAGCAGCCAAGATGAGCGGGCCTACGAGCAGTACTTC. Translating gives CASSQDERAYEQYF.